Here is one T cell receptor (beta chain) with its context. The data derive from a study of blood T cell repertoires in COVID-19. The CDR3 is 12 residues long. Per germline, CDR1 GTSNPN and CDR2 SVGIG (reference sequence). V shed 4 bases and J 11 bases; nucleotides not matched to a gene: 7. Assay: immunoSEQ multiplex PCR; the TCRdb copy retains only in-frame clones and omits some. There are about 310,000 clones in the sample; roughly 89% occur only once, and just under 9% lies in the top ten. V gene TRBV30 combines with J gene TRBJ1-2, with TRBD1 matching 10 bases. This receptor was obtained from a woman younger than 30 who had recovered from COVID-19. Sequencing was done on a sample of PBMCs or T cells enriched from blood (not recorded which). The CDR3 loop reads CAWMDRTGGYTF. The CDR3 coding sequence is TGTGCCTGGATGGACCGGACAGGGGGGTACACCTTC.